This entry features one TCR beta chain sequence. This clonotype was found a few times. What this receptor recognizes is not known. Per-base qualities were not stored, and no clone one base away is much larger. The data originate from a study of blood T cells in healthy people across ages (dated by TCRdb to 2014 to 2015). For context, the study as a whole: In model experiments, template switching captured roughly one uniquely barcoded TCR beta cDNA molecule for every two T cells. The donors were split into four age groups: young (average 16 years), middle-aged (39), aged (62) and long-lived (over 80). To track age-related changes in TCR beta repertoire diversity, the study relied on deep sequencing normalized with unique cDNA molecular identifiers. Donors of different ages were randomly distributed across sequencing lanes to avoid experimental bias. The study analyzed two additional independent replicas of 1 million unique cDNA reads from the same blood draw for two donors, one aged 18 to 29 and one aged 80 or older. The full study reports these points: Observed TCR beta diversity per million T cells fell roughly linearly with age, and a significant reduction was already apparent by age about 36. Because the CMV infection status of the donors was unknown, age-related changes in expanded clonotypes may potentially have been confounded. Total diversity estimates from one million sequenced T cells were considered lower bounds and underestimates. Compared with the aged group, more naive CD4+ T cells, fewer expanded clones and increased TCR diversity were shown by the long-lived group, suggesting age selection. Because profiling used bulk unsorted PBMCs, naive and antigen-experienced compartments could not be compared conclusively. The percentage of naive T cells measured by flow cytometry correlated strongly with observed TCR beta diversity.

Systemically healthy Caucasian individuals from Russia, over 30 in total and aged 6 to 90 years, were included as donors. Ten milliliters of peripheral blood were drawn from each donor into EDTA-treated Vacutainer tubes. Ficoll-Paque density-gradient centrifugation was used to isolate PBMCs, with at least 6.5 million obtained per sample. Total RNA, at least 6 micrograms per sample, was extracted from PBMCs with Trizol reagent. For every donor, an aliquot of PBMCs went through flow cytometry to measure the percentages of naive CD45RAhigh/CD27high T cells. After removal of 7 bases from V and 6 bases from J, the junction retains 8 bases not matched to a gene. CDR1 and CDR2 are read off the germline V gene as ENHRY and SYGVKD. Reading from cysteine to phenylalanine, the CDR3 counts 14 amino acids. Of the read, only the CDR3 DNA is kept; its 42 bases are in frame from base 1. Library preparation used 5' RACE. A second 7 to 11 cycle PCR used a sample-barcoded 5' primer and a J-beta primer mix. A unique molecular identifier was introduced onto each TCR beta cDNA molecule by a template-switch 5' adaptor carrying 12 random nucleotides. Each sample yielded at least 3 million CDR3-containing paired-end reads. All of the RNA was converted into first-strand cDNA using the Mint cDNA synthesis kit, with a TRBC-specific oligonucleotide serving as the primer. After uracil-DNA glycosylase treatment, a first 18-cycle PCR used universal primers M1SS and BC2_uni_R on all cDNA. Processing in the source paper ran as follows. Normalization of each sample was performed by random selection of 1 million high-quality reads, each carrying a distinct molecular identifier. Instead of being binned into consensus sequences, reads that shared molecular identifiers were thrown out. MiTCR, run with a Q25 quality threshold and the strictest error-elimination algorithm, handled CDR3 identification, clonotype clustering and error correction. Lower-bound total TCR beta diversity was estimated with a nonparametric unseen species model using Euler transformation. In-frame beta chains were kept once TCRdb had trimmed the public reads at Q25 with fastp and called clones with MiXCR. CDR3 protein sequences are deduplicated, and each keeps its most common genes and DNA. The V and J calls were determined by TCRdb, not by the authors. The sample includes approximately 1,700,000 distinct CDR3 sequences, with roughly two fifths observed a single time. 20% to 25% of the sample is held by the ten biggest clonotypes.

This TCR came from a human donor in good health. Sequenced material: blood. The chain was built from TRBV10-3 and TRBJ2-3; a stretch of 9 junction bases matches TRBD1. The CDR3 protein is CAITGTGGADTQYF. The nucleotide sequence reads TGTGCCATCACCGGAACAGGGGGCGCGGATACGCAGTATTTT.